Listed below are T cell receptor beta chains from one sample, sequenced in a study of T-cell memory formation after mild COVID-19. TCRdb reanalysed the 5' RACE reads using MiXCR and keeps one entry per CDR3 protein. The table has approximately 350,000 distinct CDR3 sequences, over 10% seen once. Input material: PBMCs or a T cell subset sorted from them (not recorded which). The source of these receptors is a man younger than 35 who had mild COVID-19 (a few samples of this study predate the infection). Cell type and time point are not known. The CDR3 runs from the conserved cysteine through the conserved F or W. A D gene is named only where the DNA matches it firmly. Clone size is stated in some rows and not others, as once, few, many or a class when expanded.

cdr3_aa,cdr3_nt,v_call,clone_size,d_call,j_call
CATSDFSSGANVLTF,TGTGCCACCAGTGATTTCAGCTCTGGGGCCAACGTCCTGACTTTC,TRBV24-1,many,-,TRBJ2-6
CSAPRTGPVEAFF,TGCAGTGCTCCCCGGACAGGGCCGGTTGAAGCTTTCTTT,TRBV20-1,few,TRBD1,TRBJ1-1
CASSFGAGANTGELFF,TGTGCCAGCAGCTTTGGAGCGGGGGCCAACACCGGGGAGCTGTTTTTT,TRBV7-8,-,TRBD2,TRBJ2-2
CASSFSPEQFF,TGTGCCAGCAGCTTCTCGCCGGAGCAGTTCTTC,TRBV11-2,-,-,TRBJ2-1
CASSLNWNTGELFF,TGTGCCAGCAGCTTAAACTGGAACACCGGGGAGCTGTTTTTT,TRBV7-8,-,-,TRBJ2-2
CASSEYRVNTGELFF,TGCGCCAGCAGCGAATACAGGGTGAACACCGGGGAGCTGTTTTTT,TRBV5-1,-,-,TRBJ2-2
CASTPPTGLDEQFF,TGTGCCAGCACTCCTCCGACAGGGCTTGATGAGCAGTTCTTC,TRBV12-3/TRBV12-4,few,TRBD1,TRBJ2-1
CASSPARLSPYNEQFF,TGTGCCAGCAGCCCAGCTCGGCTTTCTCCCTACAATGAGCAGTTCTTC,TRBV7-3,few,-,TRBJ2-1
CASSYSMSLSTDTQYF,TGTGCCAGCAGTTACTCGATGTCGCTGAGCACAGATACGCAGTATTTT,TRBV6-5,-,-,TRBJ2-3
CSARTPTAQYF,TGCAGTGCTAGAACTCCTACGGCCCAGTACTTC,TRBV20-1,-,-,TRBJ2-5
CSVERDAANPQFF,TGCAGCGTTGAACGGGACGCCGCGAACCCGCAGTTCTTC,TRBV29-1,-,-,TRBJ2-1
CAWSPGISSTDTQYF,TGTGCCTGGAGTCCAGGGATCTCTAGCACAGATACGCAGTATTTT,TRBV30,-,-,TRBJ2-3
CASSRAGGVSRSSYEQYF,TGCGCCAGCAGCCGCGCTGGAGGTGTCAGCAGGAGCTCCTACGAGCAGTACTTC,TRBV5-1,-,-,TRBJ2-7
CASGPGRNSPLHF,TGTGCCAGCGGACCGGGCCGCAATTCACCCCTCCACTTT,TRBV2,few,-,TRBJ1-6
CASRSGLGGLFYGYTF,TGTGCCAGCAGATCCGGTTTGGGGGGGCTTTTCTATGGCTACACCTTC,TRBV12-3/TRBV12-4,few,-,TRBJ1-2
CASSIRGRSNQPQHF,TGTGCCAGTAGTATCCGGGGTCGAAGCAATCAGCCCCAGCATTTT,TRBV19,-,-,TRBJ1-5
CASSEDPDRPNNSPLHF,TGTGCCAGCAGCGAGGACCCCGACAGGCCAAATAATTCACCCCTCCACTTT,TRBV9,-,-,TRBJ1-6
CASSQEGTGDNEQFF,TGCGCCAGCAGCCAAGAGGGGACAGGTGACAATGAGCAGTTCTTC,TRBV4-3,few,TRBD1,TRBJ2-1
CASSLLRTQYF,TGCGCCAGCAGCCTCCTGAGGACCCAGTACTTC,TRBV5-1,few,-,TRBJ2-5
CASSPRLGVNTEAFF,TGTGCCAGCAGTCCGAGGTTGGGGGTGAACACTGAAGCTTTCTTT,TRBV11-2,few,-,TRBJ1-1
CASSSGAGGGYNEQFF,TGCGCCAGCAGCTCCGGAGCGGGGGGCGGTTACAATGAGCAGTTCTTC,TRBV5-1,-,TRBD2,TRBJ2-1
CSVEKGGYGYTF,TGCAGCGTCGAGAAAGGGGGGTATGGCTACACCTTC,TRBV29-1,few,-,TRBJ1-2
CASSELGQGSYEQYF,TGTGCCAGCAGTGAATTGGGGCAGGGATCCTACGAGCAGTACTTC,TRBV25-1,-,-,TRBJ2-7
CASSFPSGLVTDEQFF,TGTGCCAGCAGTTTCCCGTCGGGACTAGTTACCGATGAGCAGTTCTTC,TRBV6-2/TRBV6-3,many,TRBD2,TRBJ2-1
CASRRDRARYNEQFF,TGTGCCAGCAGGCGCGACAGGGCCCGATACAATGAGCAGTTCTTC,TRBV28,few,TRBD1,TRBJ2-1
CASSLPGRPDTQYF,TGTGCCAGCAGCTTACCAGGGCGACCAGATACGCAGTATTTT,TRBV11-2,few,-,TRBJ2-3
CAISTQDSPLHF,TGTGCCATCAGTACACAGGACTCACCCCTCCACTTT,TRBV10-3,-,-,TRBJ1-6
CSARRLAGFQETQYF,TGCAGTGCTCGGAGACTAGCGGGGTTCCAAGAGACCCAGTACTTC,TRBV20-1,-,TRBD2,TRBJ2-5
CASPGATNEKLFF,TGTGCCTCACCCGGGGCAACTAATGAAAAACTGTTTTTT,TRBV12-3/TRBV12-4,few,-,TRBJ1-4
CASTSQGSNTEAFF,TGCGCCAGCACCTCCCAGGGTTCGAACACTGAAGCTTTCTTT,TRBV5-1,few,-,TRBJ1-1
CASSSNYLNTQYF,TGTGCCAGCTCGAGCAACTACCTTAATACGCAGTATTTT,TRBV7-2,-,-,TRBJ2-3
CSATGPVGNQPQHF,TGCAGTGCCACAGGCCCTGTAGGCAATCAGCCCCAGCATTTT,TRBV20-1,-,-,TRBJ1-5
CASSPAGTAEPQHF,TGTGCCAGCAGCCCTGCAGGGACGGCGGAGCCCCAGCATTTT,TRBV7-2,few,-,TRBJ1-5
CSARHMQETQYF,TGCAGTGCCAGACACATGCAAGAGACCCAGTACTTC,TRBV20-1,few,-,TRBJ2-5
CASSLVDRGSDTEAFF,TGTGCCAGCAGCTTGGTCGACAGGGGTTCAGACACTGAAGCTTTCTTT,TRBV5-5,-,TRBD1,TRBJ1-1
CASSLKGLAAGELFF,TGTGCCAGCAGCTTAAAAGGCTTGGCGGCCGGGGAGCTGTTTTTT,TRBV7-8,many,-,TRBJ2-2
CASSLGAAAAYEQYF,TGTGCCAGCAGTTTAGGGGCAGCAGCTGCCTACGAGCAGTACTTC,TRBV12-3/TRBV12-4,many,-,TRBJ2-7
CASSRGLRDATDTQYF,TGTGCCAGTAGTAGGGGACTCCGCGACGCCACAGATACGCAGTATTTT,TRBV19,-,-,TRBJ2-3
CATPPGDF,TGTGCCACACCCCCGGGTGACTTT,TRBV27,many,-,TRBJ1-1
CASSQEEGQSSPLHF,TGTGCCAGCAGCCAAGAGGAGGGTCAGAGTTCACCCCTCCACTTT,TRBV4-2,many,-,TRBJ1-6
CASSAPDRGNPEAFF,TGTGCCAGCAGCGCCCCGGACAGGGGAAACCCTGAAGCTTTCTTT,TRBV9,many,TRBD1,TRBJ1-1
CASSLVSAATDTQYF,TGTGCCAGCAGCTTAGTTTCAGCGGCCACAGATACGCAGTATTTT,TRBV7-9,-,-,TRBJ2-3
CASGREVQETQYF,TGTGCCAGCGGTCGGGAGGTCCAAGAGACCCAGTACTTC,TRBV6-5,many,TRBD2,TRBJ2-5
CASSQDPGVNQPQHF,TGCGCCAGCAGCCAAGACCCGGGAGTTAATCAGCCCCAGCATTTT,TRBV4-3,-,-,TRBJ1-5